This T cell receptor (beta chain) came from a study of cytomegalovirus exposure and HLA in healthy donors. Whole-study findings and limits: It was reported that TCR beta sequences correctly inferred the HLA-A and HLA-B alleles for most subjects. Across all donors, roughly uniform sequencing depth was an assumption of the presence/absence analyses.

To note about this clone: Its matching antigen is unknown.

PCR involved 60 Vbeta and 13 Jbeta primers. How the authors handled the data: An analysis performed later counted roughly 79 million unique TCR beta chains (roughly 11 million of them shared). Sequenced by immunoSEQ multiplex PCR; TCRdb stores in-frame clones only, minus some. V and J calls and clone size are those listed in that table; D and trimming were worked out from the DNA. The table includes roughly 150,000 clones, 60% to 80% detected once. Germline CDR1 is MNHEY and CDR2 is SMNVEV (reference sequence). The length of the CDR3 is 15 residues. Trimming removed 6 bases from V and 0 bases from J, with 12 bases in between.

Sequenced: PBMCs. This TCR derives from a man aged 30 to 45 in good health and CMV-seronegative. V gene TRBV27 combines with J gene TRBJ2-1; D gene ambiguous. The DNA of the CDR3 is TGTGCCAGCAGAGAGGTCTCAAGCTCCTACAATGAGCAGTTCTTC. Amino acid sequence: CASREVSSSYNEQFF.